Presented here are 31 T cell receptor beta chains from one specimen sequenced in a study of blood T cells in healthy people across ages (dated by TCRdb to between 2014 and 2017). The library was made by 5' RACE. The instrument was an Illumina HiSeq 2500. A second PCR of 7 to 11 cycles was performed with a sample-barcoded 5' primer and a J-beta primer mix. TCRdb trimmed the raw reads at Q25, called clones with MiXCR and kept productive beta chains. Rows are unified per CDR3 protein, each entry keeping the most common DNA and genes. The sample includes about 1.1 million distinct CDR3 sequences, with under 40% observed a single time. Together, the top ten hold under 15% of the sample. The specimen sequenced was blood. These receptor sequences come from a man aged 18 to 35 in good health.

The CDR3 is CASSETSQPQHF. CDR3 sequence (DNA): TGTGCCAGCAGTGAAACAAGTCAGCCCCAGCATTTT. This rearrangement joins TRBV2 to TRBJ1-5, with unresolved D. With 2 bases removed from V and 6 bases from J, the gap between germline ends came to 5 bases. CDR1 and CDR2 (germline): SNHLY, FYNNEI. This CDR3 comprises 12 residues.

As for this clonotype: One end of the junction does not line up with germline, which may come from a read error. This chain joins TRBV7-6 and TRBJ1-2; D might be TRBD1 (5 bases). Germline-derived CDR1 and CDR2 are SGHVS and FNYEAQ. This CDR3 spans 12 amino acids. This CDR3 is CTSSSGNYGYTF. DNA of the CDR3: TGTACCAGCAGCTCAGGGAACTATGGCTACACCTTC.

The chain has TRBV7-9 and TRBJ2-7, with 7 bases fitting TRBD2. Trimming took 2 bases from V and 2 from J; bases not matched to a gene: 6. In germline, CDR1 is SEHNR, CDR2 FQNEAQ (reference sequence). CDR3 length: 15 amino acids. This CDR3 reads CASSLKGSGAYEQYF. For the CDR3, the DNA is TGTGCCAGCAGCTTAAAGGGAAGCGGGGCCTACGAGCAGTACTTC. The full variable domain, in which reference TRBV7-9 and TRBJ2-7 provide the parts outside the CDR3, is DTGVSQNPRHKITKRGQNVTFRCDPISEHNRLYWYRQTLGQGPEFLTYFQNEAQLEKSRLLSDRFSAERPKGSFSTLEIQRTEQGDSAMYLCASSLKGSGAYEQYFGPGTRLTVT.

This clonotype turned up a few times. The V and J genes are TRBV7-6 and TRBJ1-1; D gene uncertain. The germline V gene encodes CDR1 SGHVS and CDR2 FNYEAQ. The CDR3 contains 13 residues. Trimming removed 5 bases from V and 1 base from J, with 8 bases in between. This CDR3 reads CASSVSSNTEAFF. DNA for the CDR3: TGTGCCAGCAGCGTAAGCTCGAACACTGAAGCTTTCTTT.

This clonotype came up many times. The V and J genes are TRBV29-1 and TRBJ2-1; D could derive from TRBD1 or TRBD2 (5 bases each). Looked up from germline, CDR1 is SQVTM and CDR2 is ANQGSEA. With 2 bases removed from V and 8 bases from J, the gap between germline ends came to 10 bases. The CDR3 consists of 12 residues. The CDR3 loop reads CSVEIQDYEQFF. DNA of the CDR3: TGCAGCGTTGAAATACAGGACTATGAGCAGTTCTTC.

The rearrangement links TRBV20-1 to TRBJ2-3; 7 bases align to TRBD2. Looked up from germline, CDR1 is DFQATT and CDR2 is SNEGSKA (reference sequence). The CDR3 is 14 amino acids. With V trimmed by 8 bases and J by 2 bases, 10 bases remained unmatched. This chain's CDR3 is CSSVFAGVTDTQYF. In DNA form, the CDR3 reads TGCAGTTCGGTTTTCGCGGGAGTCACAGATACGCAGTATTTT.

As for this clonotype: This clone may be a read error of a much larger clone one base away. The chain employs TRBV30 and TRBJ2-5; no definite D call. The CDR3 is made up of 13 amino acids. V lost 2 bases and J lost 11, with 18 bases in between. Germline V gene sequence: CDR1 GTSNPN, CDR2 SVGIG (reference sequence). Written as DNA, the CDR3 is TGTGCCTGGAGTAGAGTTCCTCGTGGTGAGCAGTACTTC. It translates to CAWSRVPRGEQYF.

The sample holds a few counts of this clonotype. V gene TRBV5-1 combines with J gene TRBJ2-5; D unresolved. Germline V gene lookup returns CDR1 SGHRS and CDR2 YFSETQ. This CDR3 comprises 13 residues. Trimming shortened V by 0 bases and J by 5 bases, and 8 bases separated the two germline ends. CDR3 sequence: CASSLELEETQYF. The CDR3 DNA follows: TGCGCCAGCAGCTTGGAGCTCGAGGAGACCCAGTACTTC.

This clonotype showed up just a few times. The V and J genes are TRBV7-2 and TRBJ1-5; D is undetermined. Deletions cut 5 bases from V and 0 bases from J, with 14 bases between. The germline V gene has CDR1 SGHTA and CDR2 FQGNSA. The CDR3 runs to 16 residues. The CDR3 region is CASSPLGGLSNQPQHF. CDR3 DNA: TGTGCCAGCAGCCCCTTGGGAGGCCTTAGCAATCAGCCCCAGCATTTT.

Details on this clonotype: An end of the junction differs from the germline gene, which may be a read error. The chain combines TRBV10-3 with TRBJ1-1; D possibly corresponds to TRBD1 (6 bases). The germline CDR1 and CDR2 sequences are ENHRY and SYGVKD. This CDR3 contains 13 residues. The CDR3 sequence: CATSETGNREAFF. The CDR3 coding sequence is TGTGCCACCAGTGAGACAGGAAACCGTGAAGCTTTCTTT.

The chain combines TRBV7-3 with TRBJ2-4, with D possibly called TRBD1 or TRBD2 (6 bases each). The CDR3 sequence is 18 residues long. V gave up 5 bases and J gave up 0 bases, with 20 bases separating them. Germline V gene data show CDR1 as SGHTA and CDR2 as FQGTGA. The CDR3 reads CASSPGSRGGKAKNIQYF. The CDR3 DNA sequence: TGTGCCAGCAGCCCAGGAAGCAGGGGAGGTAAAGCCAAAAACATTCAGTACTTC.

The chain carries TRBV29-1 and TRBJ1-1; tentatively, D is TRBD1 (6 bases). V was shortened by 7 bases and J by 7 bases, with 19 bases between the two germline ends. Germline loops: CDR1 SQVTM, CDR2 ANQGSEA. This CDR3 region has 13 residues. CDR3: CSAGGGARGEAFF. CDR3 DNA sequence: TGCAGCGCCGGAGGGGGGGCGCGTGGTGAAGCTTTCTTT.

The rearrangement uses TRBV5-4 and TRBJ2-1; D possibly matches TRBD1 or TRBD2 (5 bases each). In germline, CDR1 is SGHNT, CDR2 YYREEE (reference sequence). The V end lost 4 bases, the J end lost 6 bases, and 14 bases lay between the germline ends. The CDR3 totals 14 residues. The CDR3 is CASSPGTQGNEQFF. Written as DNA, the CDR3 is TGTGCCAGCAGCCCCGGGACCCAGGGCAATGAGCAGTTCTTC.

This sequence joins TRBV7-2 and TRBJ1-2, with D perhaps matching TRBD1 (5 bases). The germline V gene has CDR1 SGHTA and CDR2 FQGNSA. The V gene lost 5 bases and the J gene lost 6 bases, with 22 bases spanning the gap. The CDR3 runs to 16 residues. The CDR3: CASSRGEAMGTHGYTF. CDR3 DNA sequence: TGTGCCAGCAGCCGAGGGGAAGCAATGGGTACCCATGGCTACACCTTC.

This clonotype was recorded a few times. This chain links TRBV28 with TRBJ2-3; D uncertain. The germline V gene has CDR1 MDHEN and CDR2 SYDVKM. CDR3 length: 15 residues. Trimming took 2 bases from V and 4 from J, leaving 13 bases between them. The CDR3 nucleotides are TGTGCCAGCAGTTTAAGACTGCCCAACGCAGATACGCAGTATTTT. Amino acid sequence: CASSLRLPNADTQYF.

This clonotype has a handful of counts. This chain links TRBV6-2 or TRBV6-3 with TRBJ2-3; D uncertain. The V gene's germline CDR1 is MNHEY and CDR2 SVGEGT. The CDR3 has 14 residues. With 2 bases removed from V and 4 bases from J, the gap between germline ends came to 10 bases. CDR3 sequence reads: CASSYLRLADTQYF. The DNA for the CDR3 is TGTGCCAGCAGTTACCTAAGACTGGCAGATACGCAGTATTTT.

A remark on this clonotype: A read error may explain this, as a much larger clone is one base away. The chain carries TRBV29-1 and TRBJ1-2, with a possible D match to TRBD1 (5 bases). Germline CDR1 SQVTM, CDR2 ANQGSEA. The CDR3 has 13 amino acids. CDR3: CSGEDRTGNGYTF. The CDR3 DNA follows: TGCAGCGGTGAAGATCGAACAGGAAATGGCTACACCTTC.

This sequence joins TRBV12-3 or TRBV12-4 and TRBJ2-3; D is perhaps TRBD2 (6 bases). V was pared by 5 bases and J by 11 bases, with 17 bases between. The CDR3 length is 13 residues. The CDR3 here is CASSAPGLGRQYF. CDR3 bases: TGTGCCAGCAGTGCCCCGGGACTCGGTAGGCAGTATTTT.

This clonotype was counted ten times or more. The chain couples TRBV12-3 or TRBV12-4 to TRBJ1-2; D remains ambiguous. V was cut by 6 bases and J by 2 bases, with 10 bases left in between. CDR3 length: 13 amino acids. The CDR3 DNA is TGTGCCAGCAGCTTTGGCTCCAACTATGGCTACACCTTC. This translates into CASSFGSNYGYTF.

The chain links TRBV20-1 to TRBJ1-5; TRBD1 aligns across 8 bases. J lost 4 bases, V lost 2 bases, and 4 bases had no gene match. The CDR3 extends over 14 amino acids. The germline gives CDR1 DFQATT, CDR2 SNEGSKA (reference sequence). The CDR3 sequence is CSARQTGANQPQHF. In DNA form, the CDR3 reads TGCAGTGCTAGACAGACAGGGGCAAATCAGCCCCAGCATTTT.

The chain carries TRBV4-1 and TRBJ2-1; 10 positions agree with TRBD2. V gave up 4 bases and J gave up 3 bases; unmatched junction bases: 12. Germline V gene data show CDR1 as MGHRA and CDR2 as YSYEKL. The CDR3 is 18 residues long. CDR3 DNA sequence: TGCGCCAGCAGCCTAGGCAGTCTAGCGGGGGTCCGCTACAATGAGCAGTTCTTC. Protein product: CASSLGSLAGVRYNEQFF.

The chain couples TRBV6-6 to TRBJ2-7; D gene ambiguous. V lost 10 bases, J lost 7 bases, and 14 bases lay in between. The germline V gene has CDR1 MNHNY and CDR2 SVGAGI (reference sequence). The CDR3 has 11 amino acids. The CDR3: CATKGYNEQYF. The CDR3 DNA sequence: TGTGCCACTAAAGGATACAATGAGCAGTACTTC.

With respect to this clonotype: One end of the junction fails to match germline, which may point to a read error. The chain recombines TRBV5-5 with TRBJ1-5; TRBD1 aligns across 7 bases. The CDR3 spans 15 residues. Per germline, CDR1 SGHKS and CDR2 YYEKEE (reference sequence). The CDR3 bases are TGTGCCAGCAGTTGGGGGACAGCCAACGATCAGTCCCAGCATTTT. It encodes CASSWGTANDQSQHF.

The genes are TRBV20-1 and TRBJ2-5; D is tentatively TRBD1 or TRBD2 (5 bases each). Trimming left V 3 bases short and J 4 bases short, with 12 bases between. In germline, CDR1 is DFQATT, CDR2 SNEGSKA (reference sequence). The CDR3 consists of 13 residues. For the CDR3, the DNA is TGCAGTGCTAGGTCGGGGCTAGGAGAGACCCAGTACTTC. Translation gives CSARSGLGETQYF.

This clonotype was detected a few times. The rearrangement joins TRBV10-3 to TRBJ1-1, with 8 bases fitting TRBD1. Germline CDR1 and CDR2: ENHRY and SYGVKD. This CDR3 is 15 amino acids long. Trimming at V came to 10 bases and at J to 2 bases, leaving 12 bases not matched to a gene. Here the CDR3 reads CATVPGQAPNTEAFF. The CDR3 bases are TGTGCCACCGTGCCGGGACAGGCGCCCAACACTGAAGCTTTCTTT.

In regard to this clonotype: Possible read error: a much larger clone is one base away. This chain links TRBV5-1 with TRBJ2-1; D perhaps matches TRBD2 (6 bases). TRBJ2-7 matches the DNA end more closely, so the J call is doubtful. Germline CDR1 and CDR2: SGHRS and YFSETQ. This CDR3 contains 15 residues. The CDR3 region has the DNA TGCGCCAGCAGCTTGGCCGGGACTTCCTACAATGAGCAGTACTTC. Its translation is CASSLAGTSYNEQYF.

The genes are TRBV13 and TRBJ2-2; maybe TRBD2 (5 bases). The germline V gene has CDR1 PRHDT and CDR2 FYEKMQ (reference sequence). The CDR3 extends over 15 amino acids. Between the trimmed V and J ends, which lost 4 bases and 3 bases, there was a span of 12 bases. The CDR3 nucleotides are TGTGCCAGCAGCTCTAACTCGCGGGACACCGGGGAGCTGTTTTTT. Its protein product is CASSSNSRDTGELFF.

The chain is built from TRBV10-3 and TRBJ2-2; TRBD2 matches at 14 bases. CDR3 length: 24 amino acids. Germline CDR1 is ENHRY and CDR2 is SYGVKD. V lost 6 bases and J lost 4; bases outside the gene matches: 28. The CDR3 nucleotides are TGTGCCATCAGGGGAGGAGACGACTCCCGACTAGCGGGGGGGCCGTTATTTGTCACCGGGGAGCTGTTTTTT. This translates into CAIRGGDDSRLAGGPLFVTGELFF.

This clonotype was detected only a few times. This chain connects TRBV25-1 to TRBJ1-5; 10 positions match TRBD1. The CDR3 runs to 13 residues. V dropped 8 bases and J dropped 4; count of bases not matched to a gene: 2. The germline CDR1 and CDR2 sequences are MGHDK and SYGVNS. The CDR3 here is CASGTGVNQPQHF. The DNA of the CDR3 is TGTGCCAGCGGGACAGGGGTAAATCAGCCCCAGCATTTT.

This clonotype was picked up many times. The V and J genes are TRBV12-3 or TRBV12-4 and TRBJ2-3; the D call may be TRBD1 or TRBD2 (5 bases each). The CDR3 runs 17 residues. V lost 3 bases, J lost 2 bases, and 18 bases lay in between. CDR3 residues: CASSFDRGGAYTDTQYF. DNA of the CDR3: TGTGCCAGCAGTTTCGATCGGGGCGGCGCCTACACAGATACGCAGTATTTT.

This clonotype turned up a few times. The chain couples TRBV14 to TRBJ1-2; 8 bases line up with TRBD1. There are 14 residues in the CDR3. CDR1 is SGHDN, CDR2 FVKESK, per germline. V was pared by 5 bases and J by 4 bases, with 6 bases of the junction left unmatched. The CDR3 loop is CASSVSDRVYGYTF. The CDR3, as DNA: TGTGCCAGCAGCGTATCGGACAGGGTCTATGGCTACACCTTC.